The present TCR beta chain was sequenced within a study of cytomegalovirus exposure and HLA in healthy donors. Data came from immunoSEQ multiplex PCR; TCRdb stores just in-frame clones and leaves some out. The sample contains 250,000 to 300,000 clones, 90% of which appear only once. Study observations and caveats: Despite most TCR sequences being rare, some public TCRs occurred in many donors. Confirmation in vitro established that three CMV-associated chains were specific for CMV antigens. Cytomegalovirus association was listed for 150 or so TCR beta chains.

CDR3 length: 18 residues. Germline lookup yields CDR1 SGHAT and CDR2 FQNNGV. With 6 bases removed from V and 6 bases from J, the gap between germline ends came to 27 bases. Comments on this clone: What it binds is not known.

Separate from the roughly 710-subject first cohort, the 120-subject validation cohort was the one that the donors belonged to. The clonotype was recovered from a woman between 18 and 29 years old in good health and CMV-seronegative. The sequenced sample was PBMCs. V and J are TRBV11-2 and TRBJ2-1; a weak D match, TRBD1 (6 bases). The CDR3 region is CASSQVPIDRLGSNEQFF. The CDR3 bases are TGTGCCAGCAGTCAGGTTCCAATTGACAGGTTAGGCTCCAATGAGCAGTTCTTC.